This entry lists 27 T cell receptor beta chains sequenced from one sample in a study of CD8 T cells in Susac syndrome. RNA was extracted with the RNeasy kit, and a quantity of roughly 0.5 to 1 ug was reverse transcribed using random hexamers. One entry per CDR3 protein results from TCRdb running MiXCR on the immunoSEQ multiplex PCR reads. The table has around 130,000 distinct CDR3 sequences, 85% to 95% seen once. The sequencing sample was made of CD8+ T cells from PBMCs. These receptors all stem from a human donor with Susac syndrome.

CDR3 sequence (DNA): TGTGCCAGCAGCGTAGGGACAGGGGGCTCCTACGAGCAGTACTTC. Translating it yields CASSVGTGGSYEQYF. V gene TRBV9 combines with J gene TRBJ2-7; TRBD1 matches at 10 bases. CDR1 SGDLS and CDR2 YYNGEE come from the germline V gene. V lost 0 bases to trimming and J lost 0 bases; unmatched junction nucleotides: 0. This CDR3 is 15 amino acids long.

V is TRBV5-6 and J is TRBJ2-2; 8 nucleotides agree with TRBD1. Germline CDR1 reads SGHDT; CDR2 reads YYEEEE. The CDR3 sequence is 15 residues long. J gave up 5 bases and V 1 base, and 4 bases lay outside the gene matches. For the CDR3, the DNA is TGTGCCAGCAGCTTGCAGGACAGGGTGACCGGGGAGCTGTTTTTT. This sequence encodes CASSLQDRVTGELFF. The variable domain in full, with the rest retrieved from reference TRBV5-6 and TRBJ2-2, is DAGVTQSPTHLIKTRGQQVTLRCSPKSGHDTVSWYQQALGQGPQFIFQYYEEEERQRGNFPDRFSGHQFPNYSSELNVNALLLGDSALYLCASSLQDRVTGELFFGEGSRLTVL.

V and J are TRBV27 and TRBJ2-1; TRBD1 matches at 10 bases. The CDR3 runs to 15 residues. The J segment lost 10 bases and the V segment lost 2 bases, leaving 8 bases of the junction unmatched. Germline CDR1 reads MNHEY; CDR2 reads SMNVEV (reference sequence). The CDR3 sequence is CASSLRQGARGEQFF. The CDR3 region has the DNA TGTGCCAGCAGTTTACGACAGGGGGCTCGTGGGGAGCAGTTCTTC.

This clonotype was detected only once. Written as DNA, the CDR3 is TGTGCCACCAGCAGAGCGGGGGGCGCAGGGACCCAGTACTTC. Its translation is CATSRAGGAGTQYF. This sequence joins TRBV15 and TRBJ2-5, with D perhaps TRBD2 (7 bases). CDR1 and CDR2 from the germline V gene are LNHNV and YYDKDF (reference sequence). Trimming stripped 1 base from V and 7 bases from J, with 13 bases between. The CDR3 contains 14 residues.

The chain has TRBV14 and TRBJ2-1; no definite D call. CDR3 size: 14 residues. The ends were cut back, 4 bases at V and 4 bases at J, with 11 bases in the middle. The V gene's germline CDR1 is SGHDN and CDR2 FVKESK. CDR3 loop: CASSLETAYNEQFF. The CDR3 DNA reads as TGTGCCAGCAGCCTTGAGACGGCTTACAATGAGCAGTTCTTC.

V and J are TRBV12-3 or TRBV12-4 and TRBJ2-7, with TRBD2 identical over 15 bases. Trimming took 6 bases from V and 5 from J; bases not matched to a gene: 2. The CDR3 is 14 residues long. DNA for the CDR3: TGTGCCAGCAGGGGACTAGCGGGAGGAAACGAGCAGTACTTC. The encoded protein is CASRGLAGGNEQYF.

The genes are TRBV5-1 and TRBJ2-1; D is perhaps TRBD1 (6 bases). The length of the CDR3 is 12 residues. Germline-derived CDR1 and CDR2 are SGHRS and YFSETQ. V lost 6 bases to trimming and J lost 5 bases, with 9 bases between them. The CDR3 loop reads CASIRDNNEQFF. CDR3 DNA sequence: TGCGCCAGCATCCGGGACAACAATGAGCAGTTCTTC.

The V gene is TRBV14, the J gene TRBJ2-3, with D tentatively TRBD1 or TRBD2 (5 bases each). The V gene lost 3 bases and the J gene lost 1 base, with 14 bases spanning the gap. Per germline, CDR1 SGHDN and CDR2 FVKESK. The CDR3 is 16 amino acids. CDR3 DNA: TGTGCCAGCAGCCACTCCCCCGGGGACGGCACAGATACGCAGTATTTT. Protein sequence: CASSHSPGDGTDTQYF.

V and J are TRBV6-1 and TRBJ1-6; TRBD1 is a possible D gene (5 bases). V lost 7 bases to trimming and J lost 3 bases, with 19 bases between them. CDR1 and CDR2 (germline): MNHNS, SASEGT. The CDR3 has 17 amino acids. This chain's CDR3 is CASTQLGAGYYNSPLHF. In DNA, the CDR3 is TGTGCCAGCACCCAACTCGGTGCAGGGTACTATAATTCACCCCTCCACTTT.

CDR3 loop: CASSLGGIGGNQPQHF. The DNA of the CDR3 is TGTGCCAGCAGCTTAGGAGGGATAGGGGGAAATCAGCCCCAGCATTTT. This chain connects TRBV7-2 to TRBJ1-5; D perhaps matches TRBD1 (6 bases). The CDR3 has 16 amino acids. Trimming cost V 1 base and J 4 bases, with 14 bases left between them. Germline CDR1 SGHTA, CDR2 FQGNSA.

The V gene is TRBV27, the J gene TRBJ2-1, with TRBD1 matching over 7 bases. CDR3 length: 14 amino acids. The trim removed 5 bases at V and 7 bases at J, leaving 8 bases unmatched. CDR1 and CDR2 (germline): MNHEY, SMNVEV (reference sequence). The chain's CDR3 is CASSNEQGLNEQFF. As DNA, the CDR3 is TGTGCCAGCAGTAACGAACAGGGGTTGAATGAGCAGTTCTTC.

This clonotype was counted between two and nine times. The junction does not match germline at one end; this may be a read error. The chain carries TRBV13 and TRBJ2-1; no clear D gene. CDR1 is PRHDT and CDR2 is FYEKMQ in the germline V gene (reference sequence). The CDR3 runs to 11 residues. The CDR3 here is CASSLADEQFF. Here the CDR3 DNA reads TGTGCCAGCAGTTTAGCTGATGAGCAGTTCTTC.

This clonotype was detected a few times. This sequence joins TRBV19 and TRBJ1-5, with D possibly being TRBD1 (5 bases). Germline V gene lookup returns CDR1 LNHDA and CDR2 SQIVND (reference sequence). The CDR3 contains 13 residues. Trimming cost V 4 bases and J 1 base, with 5 bases left between them. This chain's CDR3 is CASSRGSNQPQHF. The CDR3 nucleotides read TGTGCCAGTAGTAGGGGCAGCAATCAGCCCCAGCATTTT.

The CDR3 DNA is TGCAGCGTTGAAGTGGGGACACCCTTAAACTATGGCTACACCTTC. Translation: CSVEVGTPLNYGYTF. The J gene is TRBJ1-2, the V gene TRBV29-1; D possibly corresponds to TRBD1 (6 bases). Germline V lookup: CDR1 SQVTM, CDR2 ANQGSEA. CDR3 length: 15 residues. V lost 1 base and J lost 2, with 14 bases in between.

This chain joins TRBV7-9 and TRBJ2-3, with 8 bases that match TRBD2. The CDR3 loop spans 15 amino acids. The J segment lost 1 base and the V segment lost 8 bases, leaving 8 bases of the junction unmatched. Germline-derived CDR1 and CDR2 are SEHNR and FQNEAQ (reference sequence). The CDR3 sequence: CASQSGGAGTDTQYF. The CDR3 DNA sequence: TGTGCCAGCCAAAGCGGGGGAGCGGGCACAGATACGCAGTATTTT.

The chain is built from TRBV20-1 and TRBJ2-1, with 9 nucleotides matching TRBD2. V was pared by 1 base and J by 0 bases, with 7 bases of the junction left unmatched. Germline CDR1 and CDR2: DFQATT and SNEGSKA (reference sequence). The CDR3 loop spans 17 amino acids. The CDR3 sequence: CSARAASGASSYNEQFF. As DNA, the CDR3 is TGCAGTGCTAGAGCGGCTAGCGGGGCGAGCTCCTACAATGAGCAGTTCTTC.

The chain has TRBV5-6 and TRBJ2-5; TRBD1 matches at 10 bases. Germline V gives CDR1 SGHDT, CDR2 YYEEEE. Trimming took 4 bases from V and 5 from J; bases not matched to a gene: 11. This CDR3 is built from 16 residues. The CDR3 reads CASSHTPTGGWETQYF. CDR3 in DNA: TGTGCCAGCAGCCATACCCCGACAGGGGGCTGGGAGACCCAGTACTTC.

This rearrangement joins TRBV20-1 to TRBJ1-2; the D gene is possibly TRBD1 (5 bases). This CDR3 is built from 14 residues. The V gene's germline CDR1 is DFQATT and CDR2 SNEGSKA (reference sequence). The V and J ends lost 3 bases and 4 bases respectively, with 15 bases between them. The CDR3 loop is CSASARDGVYGYTF. The CDR3 DNA sequence: TGCAGTGCTAGCGCCCGGGACGGAGTCTATGGCTACACCTTC.

This clonotype was seen once. The chain uses TRBV25-1 and TRBJ1-6; 7 positions match TRBD1. This CDR3 is 15 amino acids long. V gave up 7 bases and J gave up 5 bases; unmatched junction bases: 8. The germline V gene has CDR1 MGHDK and CDR2 SYGVNS. The CDR3 protein is CASTPGQTDNSPLHF. The CDR3 DNA reads TGTGCCAGCACTCCGGGACAGACCGATAATTCACCCCTCCACTTT.

The rearrangement links TRBV29-1 to TRBJ2-7; D perhaps matches TRBD1 (6 bases). Trimming removed 0 bases from V and 2 bases from J, with 14 bases in between. The CDR3 contains 15 residues. CDR1 SQVTM and CDR2 ANQGSEA come from the germline V gene. CDR3 region: CSVEDAGQPAYEQYF. The CDR3, as DNA: TGCAGCGTTGAAGATGCCGGACAGCCCGCCTACGAGCAGTACTTC.

This clonotype was seen a few times. This chain joins TRBV11-2 and TRBJ2-5; 8 positions agree with TRBD2. V lost 5 bases to trimming and J lost 7 bases; unmatched junction nucleotides: 0. CDR1 is SGHAT, CDR2 FQNNGV, per germline. There are 11 residues in the CDR3. The CDR3 is CASSRGGTQYF. Written as DNA, the CDR3 is TGTGCCAGCAGCCGGGGGGGGACCCAGTACTTC.

J is TRBJ1-2 and V is TRBV20-1; D possibly corresponds to TRBD1 (5 bases). CDR1 is DFQATT, CDR2 SNEGSKA, per germline (reference sequence). With 0 bases removed from V and 0 bases from J, the gap between germline ends came to 11 bases. This CDR3 comprises 15 residues. CDR3 coding DNA: TGCAGTGCTAGAGATCGGGGAGGGGCTAACTATGGCTACACCTTC. This sequence encodes CSARDRGGANYGYTF.

The V call is TRBV30, the J call TRBJ1-2; 7 nucleotides align to TRBD1. V dropped 1 base and J dropped 4; count of bases not matched to a gene: 0. Germline CDR1 reads GTSNPN; CDR2 reads SVGIG (reference sequence). The CDR3 totals 12 residues. CDR3 DNA sequence: TGTGCCTGGAGTGGGACAGGCTATGGCTACACCTTC. This sequence encodes CAWSGTGYGYTF.

The rearrangement joins TRBV15 to TRBJ2-5; 8 bases match TRBD1. CDR1 is LNHNV, CDR2 YYDKDF, per germline (reference sequence). With 4 bases clipped from V and 6 bases from J, the junction kept 16 bases outside the gene matches. The CDR3 extends over 17 amino acids. The chain's CDR3 is CATSTPTGTGLFKTQYF. The CDR3 bases are TGTGCCACCAGCACCCCTACCGGGACAGGTCTTTTCAAGACCCAGTACTTC.

The chain joins TRBV2 to TRBJ1-4, with D possibly being TRBD1 (5 bases). V dropped 1 base and J dropped 5 bases, with 11 bases sitting between them. The CDR3 contains 15 residues. The germline gives CDR1 SNHLY, CDR2 FYNNEI. CDR3 nucleotides: TGTGCCAGCAGTGAAGGCGGGGGACTAAATGAAAAACTGTTTTTT. Its translation is CASSEGGGLNEKLFF.

V and J are TRBV7-2 and TRBJ2-5; a possible D gene is TRBD2 (5 bases). This CDR3 contains 14 residues. The V and J ends lost 4 bases and 5 bases respectively, with 14 bases between them. Germline CDR1 SGHTA, CDR2 FQGNSA. The CDR3 region has the DNA TGTGCCAGCAGCTCAACGCCGGGATGGGAGACCCAGTACTTC. Encoded protein: CASSSTPGWETQYF.

Turning to this clonotype: The junction shows a germline mismatch at one end, possibly a read error. The chain employs TRBV29-1 and TRBJ2-3; the match to TRBD2 covers 9 bases. The CDR3 has 11 residues. From germline, CDR1 is SQVTM and CDR2 ANQGSEA. DNA for the CDR3: TGCAGCGTCCCGGGGCTAGCGGGGCCTCATTTT. It is translated as CSVPGLAGPHF.